These 27 T cell receptor beta chains originate from one sample sequenced in a study of T cell repertoires in cytomegalovirus infection. TCRdb re-derived calls from the reads in MiXCR, one entry per CDR3 protein. The table has around 490,000 distinct CDR3 sequences, around a quarter seen once; the top ten hold under 15%. The sample consisted of PBMCs. All receptors come from a human donor in good health (CMV status not recorded). Some clones in this sample may be carry-over from other donors' samples.

This clonotype was recorded at least ten times. This chain connects TRBV7-2 to TRBJ2-3; TRBD1 aligns across 8 bases. Trimming took 5 bases from V and 6 from J; bases not matched to a gene: 7. Germline V lookup: CDR1 SGHTA, CDR2 FQGNSA. This CDR3 has 14 residues. CDR3 amino acids: CASSPDRDHDTQYF. The DNA for the CDR3 is TGTGCCAGCAGCCCGGACAGGGACCATGATACGCAGTATTTT. Full variable domain (outside the CDR3, taken from reference TRBV7-2 and TRBJ2-3): GAGVSQSPSNKVTEKGKDVELRCDPISGHTALYWYRQSLGQGLEFLIYFQGNSAPDKSGLPSDRFSAERTGGSVSTLTIQRTQQEDSAVYLCASSPDRDHDTQYFGPGTRLTVL.

The J gene is TRBJ2-7, the V gene TRBV29-1; tentative D call: TRBD1 (5 bases). Per germline, CDR1 SQVTM and CDR2 ANQGSEA. The CDR3 runs to 14 residues. The ends were cut back, 6 bases at V and 6 bases at J, with 21 bases in the middle. The CDR3 loop is CSVAPRQGVSEQYF. The CDR3 DNA reads TGCAGCGTCGCTCCCAGGCAGGGTGTAAGCGAGCAGTACTTC.

This clonotype was counted between two and nine times. The V and J genes are TRBV10-3 and TRBJ2-7; the D is unclear. Germline V gene lookup returns CDR1 ENHRY and CDR2 SYGVKD. The CDR3 is 14 residues long. The ends were cut back, 3 bases at V and 0 bases at J, with 9 bases in the middle. This chain's CDR3 is CAISERTDSYEQYF. The CDR3 coding sequence is TGTGCCATCAGTGAACGGACGGACTCCTACGAGCAGTACTTC.

This rearrangement joins TRBV11-1 to TRBJ1-1; D remains ambiguous. Trimming shortened V by 6 bases and J by 0 bases, and 11 bases separated the two germline ends. CDR3 length: 14 amino acids. The V gene's germline CDR1 is SGHAT and CDR2 FQDESV (reference sequence). As DNA, the CDR3 is TGTGCCAGCAGTTTTATAACCATGAACACTGAAGCTTTCTTT. This translates into CASSFITMNTEAFF.

V and J are TRBV19 and TRBJ2-7; D might be TRBD1 (5 bases). Per the germline V gene, CDR1 is LNHDA and CDR2 is SQIVND (reference sequence). This CDR3 is 16 amino acids long. The CDR3 spells CASKGHDGHSSHEQYV. In DNA form, the CDR3 reads TGTGCCAGTAAAGGACATGATGGACATAGCTCCCACGAGCAGTACGTC.

The genes are TRBV6-2 or TRBV6-3 and TRBJ2-2; 12 bases are a match to TRBD2. From germline, CDR1 is MNHEY and CDR2 SVGEGT. The CDR3 spans 17 residues. J gave up 5 bases and V 2 bases, and 6 bases lay outside the gene matches. For the CDR3, the DNA is TGTGCCAGCAGTTACCCTAGCGGGAGGGCAAGGACCGGGGAGCTGTTTTTT. Its translation: CASSYPSGRARTGELFF.

V and J are TRBV19 and TRBJ2-1; 7 nucleotides match TRBD2. CDR1 is LNHDA and CDR2 is SQIVND in the germline V gene (reference sequence). CDR3 length: 14 residues. The V segment lost 6 bases and the J segment 6 bases; nucleotides outside the gene matches: 8. The CDR3 DNA reads as TGTGCCAGTAGCGATTGGACTAGTGGCAATGAGCAGTTCTTC. Translated: CASSDWTSGNEQFF. The whole variable domain, remainder taken from reference TRBV19 and TRBJ2-1, is DGGITQSPKYLFRKEGQNVTLSCEQNLNHDAMYWYRQDPGQGLRLIYYSQIVNDFQKGDIAEGYSVSREKKESFPLTVTSAQKNPTAFYLCASSDWTSGNEQFFGPGTRLTVL.

This clonotype occurred a few times. The chain is built from TRBV10-3 and TRBJ2-2; TRBD2 might be the D (6 bases). The CDR3 covers 17 residues. The germline V gene encodes CDR1 ENHRY and CDR2 SYGVKD. With 6 bases removed from V and 0 bases from J, the gap between germline ends came to 17 bases. This CDR3 is CAIRGRVGGTNTGELFF. CDR3 bases: TGTGCCATCAGGGGCCGAGTCGGCGGGACGAACACCGGGGAGCTGTTTTTT.

The sample holds many counts of this clonotype. The chain's CDR3 is CASSFGLGASGYNEQFF. The CDR3 DNA reads as TGTGCCAGCAGCTTTGGACTAGGGGCCTCCGGCTACAATGAGCAGTTCTTC. This chain links TRBV7-2 with TRBJ2-1; 7 positions match TRBD2. V gave up 3 bases and J gave up 3 bases; unmatched junction bases: 11. CDR1 SGHTA and CDR2 FQGNSA come from the germline V gene. This CDR3 contains 17 residues.

The chain combines TRBV14 with TRBJ1-1, with 8 bases aligning to TRBD1. J gave up 6 bases and V 5 bases, and 5 bases lay outside the gene matches. Germline V gene sequence: CDR1 SGHDN, CDR2 FVKESK. The CDR3 totals 13 residues. For the CDR3, the DNA is TGTGCCAGCAGCGGACAGGGTTTCGCTGAAGCTTTCTTT. Protein product: CASSGQGFAEAFF.

The V gene is TRBV5-1, the J gene TRBJ2-7; 8 nucleotides line up with TRBD1. In germline, CDR1 is SGHRS, CDR2 YFSETQ. CDR3 length: 15 residues. After removal of 4 bases from V and 6 bases from J, the junction contained 12 bases not matched to a gene. Here the CDR3 DNA reads TGCGCCAGCAGCCGAATCCCGACAGGGGAGGCCGAGCAGTACTTC. This gives the protein CASSRIPTGEAEQYF.

J is TRBJ2-5 and V is TRBV12-3 or TRBV12-4, with D tentatively TRBD1 or TRBD2 (5 bases each). CDR3 length: 15 residues. Trimming took off 7 bases at V and 3 bases at J, with 18 bases between the two ends. CDR3 in DNA: TGTGCCAGCAATGAAAAAACAGGAGGTAAAGAGACCCAGTACTTC. Translation: CASNEKTGGKETQYF.

The V gene is TRBV7-3, the J gene TRBJ2-1, with TRBD2 identical over 11 bases. The germline gives CDR1 SGHTA, CDR2 FQGTGA. This CDR3 region has 16 residues. The V gene end was trimmed by 5 bases and the J gene end by 4 bases; junction bases not matched to a gene: 7. In DNA form, the CDR3 reads TGTGCCAGCAGCCCTGCTGCTAGCGGGAGGTACAATGAGCAGTTCTTC. As protein: CASSPAASGRYNEQFF.

The genes are TRBV20-1 and TRBJ1-1; tentative D call: TRBD1 (6 bases). V was shortened by 6 bases and J by 0 bases, with 11 bases between the two germline ends. The CDR3 is 13 amino acids. Per germline, CDR1 DFQATT and CDR2 SNEGSKA (reference sequence). The CDR3 DNA reads TGCAGTGCCTGGGGGGCGATGAACACTGAAGCTTTCTTT. Amino acids: CSAWGAMNTEAFF.

This clonotype showed up just a few times. This chain joins TRBV30 and TRBJ2-6, with D maybe TRBD1 (6 bases). Per germline, CDR1 GTSNPN and CDR2 SVGIG (reference sequence). Trimming removed 2 bases from V and 4 bases from J, with 12 bases in between. The CDR3 is made up of 15 amino acids. The CDR3, as DNA: TGTGCCTGGAGTCAGGGGTTCTCCGGGGCCAACGTCCTGACTTTC. It is translated as CAWSQGFSGANVLTF.

This clonotype was seen more than once but under ten times. The V call is TRBV7-8, the J call TRBJ2-4; D gene unclear. The CDR3 is 18 amino acids. The V end was cut by 5 bases, the J end by 3 bases, with 23 bases between. CDR1 and CDR2 from the germline V gene are SGHVS and FQNEAQ. The CDR3 nucleotides are TGTGCCAGCAGCCTCGAGAGACCTCTAAGATGGAGCAAAAACATTCAGTACTTC. Translated, it gives CASSLERPLRWSKNIQYF.

The chain is built from TRBV30 and TRBJ1-5, with a weak D call TRBD1 (5 bases). Germline CDR1 is GTSNPN and CDR2 is SVGIG (reference sequence). V was shortened by 0 bases and J by 7 bases, with 10 bases between the two germline ends. The CDR3 extends over 13 amino acids. The CDR3 nucleotides are TGTGCCTGGAGTGTCGGTGGGGACCAGCCCCAGCATTTT. Its translation: CAWSVGGDQPQHF.

This rearrangement joins TRBV7-2 to TRBJ1-2; unclear D gene. Germline V lookup: CDR1 SGHTA, CDR2 FQGNSA. The V end lost 0 bases, the J end lost 3 bases, and 8 bases lay between the germline ends. This CDR3 is 14 amino acids long. The CDR3 protein is CASSLATWDYGYTF. DNA of the CDR3: TGTGCCAGCAGCTTAGCCACATGGGACTATGGCTACACCTTC.

This clonotype has ten or more counts. The rearrangement joins TRBV7-8 to TRBJ1-1; 8 bases agree with TRBD1. The ends lost 1 base at V and 0 bases at J; junction bases unmatched: 10. The CDR3 runs 18 residues. Germline CDR1 is SGHVS and CDR2 is FQNEAQ. CDR3 in amino acids: CASSLEGQGARLNTEAFF. CDR3 coding DNA: TGTGCCAGCAGCTTAGAGGGGCAGGGGGCCCGTCTGAACACTGAAGCTTTCTTT.

The chain recombines TRBV7-4 with TRBJ1-2; no clear D. CDR1 is SGHVT, CDR2 SQSDAQ, per germline. Trimming stripped 3 bases from V and 6 bases from J, with 8 bases between. The CDR3 runs 12 residues. The CDR3 here is CASSLVYDGYTF. The CDR3 bases are TGTGCCAGCAGCTTGGTGTACGATGGCTACACCTTC.

The table lists this clonotype with a count of one. The gene calls are TRBV5-6 and TRBJ1-5; D may be TRBD1 (5 bases). Per the germline V gene, CDR1 is SGHDT and CDR2 is YYEEEE. Trimming took 4 bases from V and 3 from J, leaving 14 bases between them. The length of the CDR3 is 15 residues. Here the CDR3 reads CASSPGGGNNQPQHF. Here the CDR3 DNA reads TGTGCCAGCAGCCCGGGTGGGGGTAACAATCAGCCCCAGCATTTT.

V usage is TRBV7-9 and J usage is TRBJ2-1, with D maybe TRBD1 (5 bases). The CDR3 consists of 15 residues. Germline V gene data show CDR1 as SEHNR and CDR2 as FQNEAQ (reference sequence). V dropped 0 bases and J dropped 6 bases, with 12 bases sitting between them. The CDR3 loop is CASSLAGPRGNEQFF. CDR3 DNA sequence: TGTGCCAGCAGCTTAGCAGGACCTAGGGGCAATGAGCAGTTCTTC.

V gene TRBV10-3 combines with J gene TRBJ1-1; possibly TRBD1 for D (6 bases). V was trimmed by 4 bases and J by 14 bases, leaving 20 bases between them. The CDR3 is 13 residues long. CDR1 and CDR2 from the germline V gene are ENHRY and SYGVKD. The DNA of the CDR3 is TGTGCCATCAGTGCCATCGGCCCGTCGGGGGCGTTCTTT. Translated, it gives CAISAIGPSGAFF.

This clonotype was seen more than once but under ten times. This chain links TRBV12-3 or TRBV12-4 with TRBJ1-1; D remains ambiguous. The CDR3 runs to 11 residues. The V and J ends lost 3 bases and 10 bases respectively, with 9 bases between them. The CDR3 DNA sequence: TGTGCCAGCAGTTTGGATTTTAGAGCTTTCTTT. Its translation is CASSLDFRAFF.

The gene calls are TRBV7-9 and TRBJ1-5, with TRBD1 as a possible D gene (5 bases). V lost 6 bases to trimming and J lost 3 bases, with 15 bases between them. The CDR3 is 15 amino acids. CDR1 is SEHNR and CDR2 is FQNEAQ in the germline V gene (reference sequence). This chain's CDR3 is CASSLGPGFNQPQHF. CDR3 DNA: TGTGCCAGCAGTCTGGGGCCCGGATTCAATCAGCCCCAGCATTTT.

The rearrangement uses TRBV6-1 and TRBJ2-5; D is unresolved. The CDR3 loop spans 12 amino acids. Trimming pared 6 bases from V and 5 bases from J, leaving 10 bases between. The V gene's germline CDR1 is MNHNS and CDR2 SASEGT. The CDR3 loop is CASRIPGETQYF. The CDR3 bases are TGTGCCAGCAGAATCCCCGGGGAGACCCAGTACTTC.

This chain links TRBV6-2 or TRBV6-3 with TRBJ2-7; 11 bases match TRBD2. Germline CDR1 is MNHEY and CDR2 is SVGEGT. The V and J ends lost 2 bases and 2 bases, in that order; junction bases with no gene match: 5. This CDR3 is 16 amino acids long. The CDR3 spells CASSYTGLAGTYEQYV. Here the CDR3 DNA reads TGTGCCAGCAGTTACACAGGACTAGCGGGTACCTACGAGCAGTACGTC.